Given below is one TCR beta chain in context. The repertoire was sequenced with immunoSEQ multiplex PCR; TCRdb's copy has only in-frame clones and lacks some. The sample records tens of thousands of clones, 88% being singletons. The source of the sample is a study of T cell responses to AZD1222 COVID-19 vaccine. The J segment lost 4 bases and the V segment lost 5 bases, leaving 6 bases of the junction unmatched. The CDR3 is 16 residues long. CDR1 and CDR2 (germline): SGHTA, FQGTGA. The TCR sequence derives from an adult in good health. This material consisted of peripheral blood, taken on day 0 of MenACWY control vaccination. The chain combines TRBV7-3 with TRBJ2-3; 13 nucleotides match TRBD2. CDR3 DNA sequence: TGTGCCAGCAGCCCAGGACTAGCGGGAGCATCAGATACGCAGTATTTT. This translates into CASSPGLAGASDTQYF.